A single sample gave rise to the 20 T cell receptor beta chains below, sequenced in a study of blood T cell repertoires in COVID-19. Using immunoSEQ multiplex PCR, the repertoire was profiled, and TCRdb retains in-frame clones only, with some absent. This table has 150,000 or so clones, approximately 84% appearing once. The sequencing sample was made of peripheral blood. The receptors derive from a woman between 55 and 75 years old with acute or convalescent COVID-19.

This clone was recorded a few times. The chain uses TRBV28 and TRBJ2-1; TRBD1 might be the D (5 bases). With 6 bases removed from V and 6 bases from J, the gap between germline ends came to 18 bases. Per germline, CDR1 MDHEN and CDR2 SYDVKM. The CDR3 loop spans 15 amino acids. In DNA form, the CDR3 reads TGTGCCAGCAGCTTAGTCGCGACAGCTCTCAATGAGCAGTTCTTC. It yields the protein CASSLVATALNEQFF. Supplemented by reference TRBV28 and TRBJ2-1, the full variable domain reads DVKVTQSSRYLVKRTGEKVFLECVQDMDHENMFWYRQDPGLGLRLIYFSYDVKMKEKGDIPEGYSVSREKKERFSLILESASTNQTSMYLCASSLVATALNEQFFGPGTRLTVL.

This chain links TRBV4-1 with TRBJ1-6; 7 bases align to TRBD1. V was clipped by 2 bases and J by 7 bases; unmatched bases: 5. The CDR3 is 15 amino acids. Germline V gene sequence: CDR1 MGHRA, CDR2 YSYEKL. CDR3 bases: TGCGCCAGCAGCCAACCGGACAGGACCAATTCACCCCTCCACTTT. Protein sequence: CASSQPDRTNSPLHF.

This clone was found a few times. CDR3 loop: CASSLGDQPQHF. In nucleotides, the CDR3 is TGTGCCAGTTCACTGGGAGATCAGCCCCAGCATTTT. The chain is built from TRBV6-5 and TRBJ1-5; D is undetermined. Trimming stripped 9 bases from V and 5 bases from J, with 11 bases between. There are 12 residues in the CDR3. Looked up from germline, CDR1 is MNHEY and CDR2 is SVGAGI.

CDR3 nucleotides: TGTGCCAGCAGTTTGGCGGGAGGGGCCTACGAGCAGTACTTC. Its protein product is CASSLAGGAYEQYF. This rearrangement joins TRBV28 to TRBJ2-7, with TRBD2 matching 9 bases. This CDR3 is 14 amino acids long. J lost 2 bases, V lost 3 bases, and 2 bases had no gene match. Germline V gene lookup returns CDR1 MDHEN and CDR2 SYDVKM.

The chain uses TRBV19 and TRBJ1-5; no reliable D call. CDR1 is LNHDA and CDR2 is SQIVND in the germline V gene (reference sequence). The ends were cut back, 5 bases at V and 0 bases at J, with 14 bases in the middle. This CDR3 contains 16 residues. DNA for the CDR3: TGTGCCAGTAGTGTCCGGGCAGACTATAGCAATCAGCCCCAGCATTTT. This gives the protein CASSVRADYSNQPQHF. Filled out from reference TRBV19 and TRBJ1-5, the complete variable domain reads DGGITQSPKYLFRKEGQNVTLSCEQNLNHDAMYWYRQDPGQGLRLIYYSQIVNDFQKGDIAEGYSVSREKKESFPLTVTSAQKNPTAFYLCASSVRADYSNQPQHFGDGTRLSIL.

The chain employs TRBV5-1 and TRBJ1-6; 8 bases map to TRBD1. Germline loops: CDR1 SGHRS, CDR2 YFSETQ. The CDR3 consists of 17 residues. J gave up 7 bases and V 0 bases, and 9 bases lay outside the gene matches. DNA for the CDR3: TGCGCCAGCAGCTTGGCCTTGGGGACAGGCAACAATTCACCCCTCCACTTT. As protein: CASSLALGTGNNSPLHF.

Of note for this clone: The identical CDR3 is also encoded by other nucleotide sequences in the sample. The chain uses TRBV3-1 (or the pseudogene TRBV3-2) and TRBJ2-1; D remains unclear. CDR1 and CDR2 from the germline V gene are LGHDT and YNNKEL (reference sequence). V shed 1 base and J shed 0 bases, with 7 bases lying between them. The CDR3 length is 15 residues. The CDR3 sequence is CASSQARSSYNEQFF. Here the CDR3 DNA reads TGTGCCAGCAGCCAAGCTAGGAGCTCCTACAATGAGCAGTTCTTC.

CDR3 loop: CSVEEQVGEQYF. In nucleotides, the CDR3 is TGCAGCGTTGAAGAGCAGGTGGGCGAGCAGTACTTC. The rearrangement uses TRBV29-1 and TRBJ2-7; D is undetermined. The germline CDR1 and CDR2 sequences are SQVTM and ANQGSEA. V lost 0 bases, J lost 6 bases, and 9 bases lay in between. CDR3 length: 12 residues.

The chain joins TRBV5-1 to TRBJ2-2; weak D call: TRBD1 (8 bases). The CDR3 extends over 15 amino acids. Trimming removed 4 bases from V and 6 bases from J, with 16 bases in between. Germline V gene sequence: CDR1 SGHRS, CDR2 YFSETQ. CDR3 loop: CASSIGQGGSGELFF. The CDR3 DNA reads TGCGCCAGCAGCATAGGACAGGGAGGGTCCGGGGAGCTGTTTTTT.

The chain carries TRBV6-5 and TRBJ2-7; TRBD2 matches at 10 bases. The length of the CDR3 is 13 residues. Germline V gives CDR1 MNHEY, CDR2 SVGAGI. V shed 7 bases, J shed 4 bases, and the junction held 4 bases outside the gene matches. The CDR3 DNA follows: TGTGCCAGCACTAGCGGGAGTAGGTACGAGCAGTACTTC. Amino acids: CASTSGSRYEQYF.

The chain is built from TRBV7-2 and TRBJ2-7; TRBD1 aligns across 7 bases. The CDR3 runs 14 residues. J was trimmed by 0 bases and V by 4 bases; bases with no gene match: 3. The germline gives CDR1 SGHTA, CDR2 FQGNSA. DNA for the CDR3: TGTGCCAGCAGCTCGGACAGGTTCTCCTACGAGCAGTACTTC. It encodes CASSSDRFSYEQYF.

The CDR3 here is CASSFPGGGDEKLFF. The DNA for the CDR3 is TGTGCCAGCAGCTTTCCAGGGGGCGGGGATGAAAAACTGTTTTTT. The V call is TRBV11-2, the J call TRBJ1-4; TRBD1 matches at 8 bases. The CDR3 totals 15 residues. The trim removed 3 bases at V and 6 bases at J, leaving 6 bases unmatched. Germline V gene data show CDR1 as SGHAT and CDR2 as FQNNGV.

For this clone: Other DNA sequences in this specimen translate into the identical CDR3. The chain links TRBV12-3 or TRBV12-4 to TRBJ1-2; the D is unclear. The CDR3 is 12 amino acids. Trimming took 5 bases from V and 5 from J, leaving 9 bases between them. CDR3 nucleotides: TGTGCCAGCAGTCCTGGAGGATATGGCTACACCTTC. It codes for CASSPGGYGYTF.

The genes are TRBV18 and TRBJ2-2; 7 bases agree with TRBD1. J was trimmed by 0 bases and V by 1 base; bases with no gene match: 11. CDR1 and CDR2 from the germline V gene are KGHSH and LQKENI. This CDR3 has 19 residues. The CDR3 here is CASSPRGRQGASNTGELFF. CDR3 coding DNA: TGTGCCAGCTCACCACGGGGAAGACAGGGAGCCTCGAACACCGGGGAGCTGTTTTTT.

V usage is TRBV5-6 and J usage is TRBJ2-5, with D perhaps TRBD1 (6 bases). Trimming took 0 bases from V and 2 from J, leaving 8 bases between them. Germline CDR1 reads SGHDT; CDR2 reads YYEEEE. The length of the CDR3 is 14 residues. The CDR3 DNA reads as TGTGCCAGCAGCTTGGGGACAGCACAAGAGACCCAGTACTTC. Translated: CASSLGTAQETQYF.

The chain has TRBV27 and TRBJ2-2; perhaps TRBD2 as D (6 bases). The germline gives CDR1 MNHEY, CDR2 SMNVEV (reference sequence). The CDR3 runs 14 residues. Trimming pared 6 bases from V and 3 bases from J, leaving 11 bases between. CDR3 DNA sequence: TGTGCCAGCAGAGGGAGGCTTTACACCGGGGAGCTGTTTTTT. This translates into CASRGRLYTGELFF.

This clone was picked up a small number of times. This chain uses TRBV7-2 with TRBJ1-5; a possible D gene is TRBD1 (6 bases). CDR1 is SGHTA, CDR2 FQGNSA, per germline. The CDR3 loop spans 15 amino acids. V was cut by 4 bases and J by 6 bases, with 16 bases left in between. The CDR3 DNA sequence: TGTGCCAGCAGCTCGGGACAACCGGGGGGTCAGCCCCAGCATTTT. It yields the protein CASSSGQPGGQPQHF.

CDR3 sequence: CASRREGNTGELFF. CDR3 sequence (DNA): TGTGCCAGTCGGCGTGAGGGGAACACCGGGGAGCTGTTTTTT. This chain joins TRBV19 and TRBJ2-2; tentatively, D is TRBD2 (5 bases). The CDR3 has 14 residues. V gave up 8 bases and J gave up 1 base, with 11 bases separating them. Germline loops: CDR1 LNHDA, CDR2 SQIVND (reference sequence). Looking up the rest from reference TRBV19 and TRBJ2-2 gives the full variable domain: DGGITQSPKYLFRKEGQNVTLSCEQNLNHDAMYWYRQDPGQGLRLIYYSQIVNDFQKGDIAEGYSVSREKKESFPLTVTSAQKNPTAFYLCASRREGNTGELFFGEGSRLTVL.

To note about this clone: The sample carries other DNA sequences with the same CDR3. CDR3: CASSIQGSYNEQFF. Written as DNA, the CDR3 is TGTGCCAGTAGTATACAGGGGTCCTACAATGAGCAGTTCTTC. The chain carries TRBV19 and TRBJ2-1; possible D gene TRBD1, 6 bases. Deletions cut 2 bases from V and 1 base from J, with 6 bases between. This CDR3 spans 14 amino acids. From germline, CDR1 is LNHDA and CDR2 SQIVND (reference sequence).

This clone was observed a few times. CDR3 DNA sequence: TGTGCCACCAGTTCACCGGGACAGGGCGTTCAGCCCCAGCATTTT. It codes for CATSSPGQGVQPQHF. This rearrangement joins TRBV24-1 to TRBJ1-5; 9 bases map to TRBD1. The V and J ends lost 6 bases and 6 bases, in that order; junction bases with no gene match: 8. CDR3 length equals 15 residues. In germline, CDR1 is KGHDR, CDR2 SFDVKD.